The 19 T cell receptor beta chains presented below share a single source sample, sequenced in a study of cytomegalovirus exposure and HLA in healthy donors. Primers: 60 Vbeta forward and 13 Jbeta reverse. This table comes from immunoSEQ multiplex PCR, and its TCRdb copy is limited to in-frame clones, with some not included. The repertoire holds 140,000 to 150,000 clones, with roughly 71% as singletons. The sample comprised PBMCs. The origin of the receptors is a man between 25 and 39 years old in good health and CMV-seronegative.

The chain combines TRBV5-1 with TRBJ2-7; no clear D. The CDR3 spans 14 residues. The V gene lost 2 bases and the J gene lost 2 bases, with 11 bases spanning the gap. CDR1 is SGHRS and CDR2 is YFSETQ in the germline V gene. The CDR3 DNA is TGCGCCAGCAGCTTTGGGCCTTCCACCTACGAGCAGTACTTC. Encoded protein: CASSFGPSTYEQYF. The entire variable domain, with the rest obtained from reference TRBV5-1 and TRBJ2-7, is as follows: KAGVTQTPRYLIKTRGQQVTLSCSPISGHRSVSWYQQTPGQGLQFLFEYFSETQRNKGNFPGRFSGRQFSNSRSEMNVSTLELGDSALYLCASSFGPSTYEQYFGPGTRLTVT.

This clone occurred once. Other DNA sequences in the same sample also yield this CDR3. The V call is TRBV7-9, the J call TRBJ1-2; D possibly corresponds to TRBD1 (5 bases). The CDR3 covers 13 residues. CDR1 and CDR2 from the germline V gene are SEHNR and FQNEAQ (reference sequence). V was shortened by 0 bases and J by 7 bases, with 9 bases between the two germline ends. The DNA of the CDR3 is TGTGCCAGCAGCTTAGCGTTGGGGGGTGGCTACACCTTC. It translates to CASSLALGGGYTF.

This chain connects TRBV29-1 to TRBJ2-3; 8 nucleotides line up with TRBD2. Trimming took 6 bases from V and 3 from J; bases not matched to a gene: 8. The CDR3 consists of 14 residues. Germline CDR1 reads SQVTM; CDR2 reads ANQGSEA. This CDR3 is CSVYRGTRTDTQYF. The CDR3 nucleotides are TGCAGCGTCTACCGAGGGACTAGGACAGATACGCAGTATTTT.

This clone was picked up a small number of times. V usage is TRBV29-1 and J usage is TRBJ1-2; TRBD1 aligns across 12 bases. The CDR3 loop spans 18 amino acids. Germline CDR1 and CDR2: SQVTM and ANQGSEA. Losses at the gene ends were 2 bases for V and 5 bases for J; bases not matched to a gene: 15. This CDR3 is CSVERVGGTGGVNYGYTF. CDR3 in DNA: TGCAGCGTTGAAAGAGTAGGAGGGACAGGGGGCGTTAATTATGGCTACACCTTC.

This chain joins TRBV29-1 and TRBJ1-2; 10 bases map to TRBD1. The junction had 18 bases not matched to a gene; V was cut back by 0 bases and J by 8 bases. CDR1 and CDR2 from the germline V gene are SQVTM and ANQGSEA. The length of the CDR3 is 18 residues. CDR3 sequence: CSVEDLTGTGEVLRGYTF. CDR3 DNA sequence: TGCAGCGTTGAAGACCTCACCGGGACAGGGGAGGTCCTCAGAGGCTACACCTTC.

This clone occurred a few times. The rearrangement joins TRBV15 to TRBJ2-5; maybe TRBD1 (6 bases). The germline V and J ends were trimmed by 0 bases and 5 bases, with 10 bases remaining between them. The CDR3 is 14 amino acids. Germline V gene sequence: CDR1 LNHNV, CDR2 YYDKDF (reference sequence). In DNA form, the CDR3 reads TGTGCCACCAGCAGAGATTACAGGGCCGAGACCCAGTACTTC. Amino acids: CATSRDYRAETQYF.

The chain recombines TRBV5-6 with TRBJ1-2; perhaps TRBD1 as D (5 bases). The germline V gene has CDR1 SGHDT and CDR2 YYEEEE. Trimming pared 4 bases from V and 5 bases from J, leaving 21 bases between. The CDR3 covers 16 residues. CDR3 sequence reads: CASSRANGGDLYGYTF. CDR3 coding DNA: TGTGCCAGCAGCCGAGCGAATGGGGGGGACCTTTATGGCTACACCTTC.

This chain joins TRBV28 and TRBJ2-5, with D possibly matching TRBD1 (9 bases). The J call may be in error: the DNA end matches TRBJ2-7 better. The length of the CDR3 is 19 residues. The germline CDR1 and CDR2 sequences are MDHEN and SYDVKM. Written as DNA, the CDR3 is TGTGCCAGCAGTTCAACGGGGACAGGGTGGTTTCGCGGGAGGTACGAGCAGTACTTC. Translated, it gives CASSSTGTGWFRGRYEQYF.

The rearrangement links TRBV27 to TRBJ1-1, with D possibly matching TRBD1 (6 bases). The germline gives CDR1 MNHEY, CDR2 SMNVEV (reference sequence). The CDR3 contains 13 residues. V was trimmed by 5 bases and J by 7 bases, leaving 14 bases between them. CDR3 sequence: CASSLGAGGEAFF. DNA for the CDR3: TGTGCCAGCAGTCTGGGGGCCGGCGGTGAAGCTTTCTTT.

V gene TRBV6-4 combines with J gene TRBJ2-3; weak D call: TRBD1 (6 bases). The CDR3 runs to 17 residues. Trimming pared 2 bases from V and 7 bases from J, leaving 22 bases between. Germline assignment: CDR1 MRHNA and CDR2 SNTAGT. The CDR3: CASSDAGGTWGRNTQYF. The CDR3, as DNA: TGTGCCAGCAGTGACGCAGGAGGCACGTGGGGGCGGAATACGCAGTATTTT.

The rearrangement uses TRBV6-1 and TRBJ2-3; tentative D call: TRBD1 (5 bases). V was pared by 2 bases and J by 4 bases, with 13 bases between. Germline CDR1 and CDR2: MNHNS and SASEGT. The CDR3 totals 15 residues. Here the CDR3 reads CASSEQGMRADTQYF. The CDR3 coding sequence is TGTGCCAGCAGTGAACAGGGAATGCGTGCAGATACGCAGTATTTT.

The chain carries TRBV30 and TRBJ1-6; D might be TRBD1 (5 bases). There are 15 residues in the CDR3. Trimming removed 3 bases from V and 7 bases from J, with 16 bases in between. Per germline, CDR1 GTSNPN and CDR2 SVGIG (reference sequence). The CDR3, as DNA: TGTGCCTGGAGCCCCGGAGGGGCAGGGAATTCACCCCTCCACTTT. Protein: CAWSPGGAGNSPLHF.

The chain has TRBV15 and TRBJ1-5; the D gene is possibly TRBD1 (6 bases). Trimming removed 5 bases at V and 5 bases at J, with 16 bases between. The germline gives CDR1 LNHNV, CDR2 YYDKDF (reference sequence). This CDR3 comprises 15 residues. The CDR3 loop is CATSLSSGGYQPQHF. CDR3 nucleotides: TGTGCCACCAGCTTAAGTTCTGGGGGCTATCAGCCCCAGCATTTT.

This rearrangement joins TRBV9 to TRBJ1-6, with TRBD1 matching over 7 bases. V lost 0 bases to trimming and J lost 10 bases; unmatched junction nucleotides: 7. There are 15 residues in the CDR3. Germline CDR1 and CDR2: SGDLS and YYNGEE. The CDR3 spells CASSVVGRGDSPLHF. CDR3 sequence (DNA): TGTGCCAGCAGCGTAGTTGGCAGGGGGGACTCACCCCTCCACTTT.

The rearrangement uses TRBV9 and TRBJ2-5, with TRBD1 matching 8 bases. V lost 4 bases to trimming and J lost 2 bases; unmatched junction nucleotides: 4. Germline-derived CDR1 and CDR2 are SGDLS and YYNGEE. This CDR3 contains 14 residues. The CDR3 loop reads CASSSRGRQETQYF. CDR3 coding DNA: TGTGCCAGCAGCTCCAGGGGGCGGCAAGAGACCCAGTACTTC.

The chain links TRBV27 to TRBJ2-7; D gene uncertain. Germline values: CDR1 MNHEY, CDR2 SMNVEV (reference sequence). Trimming pared 3 bases from V and 0 bases from J, leaving 9 bases between. This CDR3 spans 14 amino acids. CDR3 loop: CASSFSDNSYEQYF. The CDR3 DNA reads as TGTGCCAGCAGTTTCTCCGACAACTCCTACGAGCAGTACTTC.

Points on this clone: Mismatch with germline at one junction end may stem from a read error. V usage is TRBV7-9 and J usage is TRBJ2-5; 10 bases map to TRBD2. The CDR3 totals 18 residues. Per the germline V gene, CDR1 is SEHNR and CDR2 is FQNEAQ (reference sequence). The CDR3 DNA sequence: TGTTCCAGCAGCTTAGCGCGGGGTAGCGGGAGGTTAGAGGAGACCCAGTACTTC. The encoded protein is CSSSLARGSGRLEETQYF.

The chain carries TRBV5-1 and TRBJ1-4, with D perhaps matching TRBD1 (6 bases). Germline V CDR1 and CDR2: SGHRS, YFSETQ. CDR3 size: 15 residues. V lost 3 bases, J lost 5 bases, and 14 bases lay in between. The CDR3 reads CASSSGAGVNEKLFF. CDR3 DNA: TGCGCCAGCAGCTCCGGCGCAGGGGTGAATGAAAAACTGTTTTTT.

CDR3 sequence: CAWTAQGKGTYEQYF. CDR3 DNA: TGTGCCTGGACCGCCCAGGGGAAAGGAACCTACGAGCAGTACTTC. V and J are TRBV30 and TRBJ2-7; tentatively, D is TRBD1 (6 bases). Trimming stripped 4 bases from V and 2 bases from J, with 18 bases between. The CDR3 consists of 15 residues. Germline V CDR1 and CDR2: GTSNPN, SVGIG (reference sequence).